A single sample gave rise to the 5 T cell receptor beta chains below, sequenced in a study of blood T cell repertoires in COVID-19. Only in-frame clones appear in the TCRdb table, and some are missing; sequencing was by immunoSEQ multiplex PCR. The sample records more than 100,000 clones, 75% to 85% being singletons. Sequencing input: peripheral blood. The receptors stem from a woman aged 80 or older with acute or convalescent COVID-19.

This clone was observed once. The gene calls are TRBV9 and TRBJ1-2; TRBD1 is a possible D gene (6 bases). Deletions cut 0 bases from V and 0 bases from J, with 6 bases between. Germline CDR1 SGDLS, CDR2 YYNGEE. The CDR3 consists of 14 residues. In nucleotides, the CDR3 is TGTGCCAGCAGCGTAGGGACAGCTAACTATGGCTACACCTTC. It translates to CASSVGTANYGYTF.

The chain carries TRBV30 and TRBJ1-6; the match to TRBD1 covers 8 bases. Germline V gene sequence: CDR1 GTSNPN, CDR2 SVGIG (reference sequence). Trimming cost V 0 bases and J 7 bases; bases outside gene matches: 2. The CDR3 extends over 14 amino acids. The CDR3 reads CAWSVQGANSPLHF. In DNA form, the CDR3 reads TGTGCCTGGAGTGTCCAGGGGGCGAATTCACCCCTCCACTTT.

The rearrangement joins TRBV18 to TRBJ2-1; weak D call: TRBD1 (6 bases). CDR1 is KGHSH and CDR2 is LQKENI in the germline V gene. CDR3 size: 15 residues. Between the trimmed V and J ends, which lost 1 base and 6 bases, there was a span of 13 bases. Here the CDR3 DNA reads TGTGCCAGCTCACCACTTGCGGTGGGGGCCAATGAGCAGTTCTTC. It is translated as CASSPLAVGANEQFF. Full variable domain (remainder filled in from reference TRBV18 and TRBJ2-1): NAGVMQNPRHLVRRRGQEARLRCSPMKGHSHVYWYRQLPEEGLKFMVYLQKENIIDESGMPKERFSAEFPKEGPSILRIQQVVRGDSAAYFCASSPLAVGANEQFFGPGTRLTVL.

This clone was observed a handful of times. This rearrangement joins TRBV4-3 to TRBJ2-1; 9 nucleotides line up with TRBD2. V dropped 0 bases and J dropped 0; count of bases not matched to a gene: 6. Germline CDR1 is LGHNA and CDR2 is YSLEER. The CDR3 spans 18 residues. The CDR3 bases are TGCGCCAGCAGCCAAGAAGGCGGGAGGGCCGTCTCCTACAATGAGCAGTTCTTC. Encoded protein: CASSQEGGRAVSYNEQFF.

The gene calls are TRBV28 and TRBJ2-5; TRBD2 matches 8 bases. Germline trimming cut 7 bases from V and 5 bases from J; bases unmatched to any gene: 9. This CDR3 is 14 amino acids long. The germline CDR1 and CDR2 sequences are MDHEN and SYDVKM. Written as DNA, the CDR3 is TGTGCCAGCACCACCCTCCGGGGGGGGGAGACCCAGTACTTC. It codes for CASTTLRGGETQYF.